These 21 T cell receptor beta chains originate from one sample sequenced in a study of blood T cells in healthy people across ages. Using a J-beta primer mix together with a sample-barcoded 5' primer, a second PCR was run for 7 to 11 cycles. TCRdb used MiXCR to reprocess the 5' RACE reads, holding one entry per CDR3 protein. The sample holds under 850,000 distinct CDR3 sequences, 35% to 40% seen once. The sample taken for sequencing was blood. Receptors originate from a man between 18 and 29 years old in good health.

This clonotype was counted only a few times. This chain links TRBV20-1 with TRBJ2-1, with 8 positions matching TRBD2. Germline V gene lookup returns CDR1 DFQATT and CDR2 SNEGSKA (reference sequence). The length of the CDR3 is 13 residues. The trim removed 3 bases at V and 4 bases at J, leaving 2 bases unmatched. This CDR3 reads CSASGGDYNEQFF. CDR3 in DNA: TGCAGTGCTAGCGGGGGGGATTACAATGAGCAGTTCTTC.

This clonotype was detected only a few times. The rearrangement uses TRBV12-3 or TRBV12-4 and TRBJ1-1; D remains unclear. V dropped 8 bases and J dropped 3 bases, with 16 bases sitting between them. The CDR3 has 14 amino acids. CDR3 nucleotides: TGTGCCAGCCTCCCGGGAGCGCGGTACACTGAAGCTTTCTTT. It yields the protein CASLPGARYTEAFF.

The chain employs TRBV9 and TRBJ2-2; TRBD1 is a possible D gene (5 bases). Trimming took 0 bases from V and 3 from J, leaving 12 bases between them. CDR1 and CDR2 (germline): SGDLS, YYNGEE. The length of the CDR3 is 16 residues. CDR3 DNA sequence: TGTGCCAGCAGCGTAGCTGTAGGGGTGGACACCGGGGAGCTGTTTTTT. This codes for CASSVAVGVDTGELFF.

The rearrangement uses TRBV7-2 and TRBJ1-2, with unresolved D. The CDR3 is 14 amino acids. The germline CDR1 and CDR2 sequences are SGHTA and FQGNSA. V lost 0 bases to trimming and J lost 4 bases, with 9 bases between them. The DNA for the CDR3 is TGTGCCAGCAGCTTAGCGCGAGACACCTATGGCTACACCTTC. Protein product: CASSLARDTYGYTF. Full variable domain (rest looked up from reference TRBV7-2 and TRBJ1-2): GAGVSQSPSNKVTEKGKDVELRCDPISGHTALYWYRQSLGQGLEFLIYFQGNSAPDKSGLPSDRFSAERTGGSVSTLTIQRTQQEDSAVYLCASSLARDTYGYTFGSGTRLTVV.

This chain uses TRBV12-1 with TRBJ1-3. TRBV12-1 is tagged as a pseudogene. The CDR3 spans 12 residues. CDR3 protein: CASSLCGNTIYF. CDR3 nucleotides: TGTGCCAGCAGCTTATGTGGAAACACCATATATTTT.

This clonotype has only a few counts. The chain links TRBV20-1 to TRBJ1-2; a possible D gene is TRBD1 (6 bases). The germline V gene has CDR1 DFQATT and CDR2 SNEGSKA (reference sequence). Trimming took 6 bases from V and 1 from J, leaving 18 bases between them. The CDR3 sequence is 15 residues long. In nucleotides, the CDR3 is TGCAGTGCAAGGGGGGAACACGGGATTAACTATGGCTACACCTTC. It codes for CSARGEHGINYGYTF.

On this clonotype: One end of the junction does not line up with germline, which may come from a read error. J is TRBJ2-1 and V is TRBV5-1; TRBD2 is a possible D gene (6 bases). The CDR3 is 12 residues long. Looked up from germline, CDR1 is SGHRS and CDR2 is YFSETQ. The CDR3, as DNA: TGCGCCAGCAGCTTCCGGGGGAATGAGCAGTCCTTC. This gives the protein CASSFRGNEQSF. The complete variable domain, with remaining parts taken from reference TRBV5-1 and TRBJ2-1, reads KAGVTQTPRYLIKTRGQQVTLSCSPISGHRSVSWYQQTPGQGLQFLFEYFSETQRNKGNFPGRFSGRQFSNSRSEMNVSTLELGDSALYLCASSFRGNEQSFGPGTRLTVL.

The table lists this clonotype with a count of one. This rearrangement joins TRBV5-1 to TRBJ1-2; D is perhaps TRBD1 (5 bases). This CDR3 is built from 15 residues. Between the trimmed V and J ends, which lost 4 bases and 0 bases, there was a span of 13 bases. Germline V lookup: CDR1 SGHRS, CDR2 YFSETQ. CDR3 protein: CASSGDSNTNYGYTF. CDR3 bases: TGCGCCAGCAGCGGCGACAGTAACACTAACTATGGCTACACCTTC.

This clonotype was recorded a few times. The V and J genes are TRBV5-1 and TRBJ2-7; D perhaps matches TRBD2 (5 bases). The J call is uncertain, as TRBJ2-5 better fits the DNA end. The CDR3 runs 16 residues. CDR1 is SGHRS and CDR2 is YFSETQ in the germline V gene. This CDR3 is CASSPAEGSPLETQYF. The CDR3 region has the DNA TGCGCCAGCAGCCCGGCAGAGGGCAGTCCTTTGGAGACCCAGTACTTC.

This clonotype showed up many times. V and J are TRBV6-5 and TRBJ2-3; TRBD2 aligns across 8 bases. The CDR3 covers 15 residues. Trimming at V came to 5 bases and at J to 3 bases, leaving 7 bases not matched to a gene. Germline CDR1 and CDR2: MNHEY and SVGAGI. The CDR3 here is CASSTTGGLTDTQYF. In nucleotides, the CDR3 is TGTGCCAGCAGTACTACGGGGGGGCTTACAGATACGCAGTATTTT.

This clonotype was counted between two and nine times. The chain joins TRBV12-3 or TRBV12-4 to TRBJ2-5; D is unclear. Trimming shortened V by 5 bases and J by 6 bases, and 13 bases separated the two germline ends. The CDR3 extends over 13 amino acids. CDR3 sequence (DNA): TGTGCCAGCAGTGTAGGCCTTGCCCAGACCCAGTACTTC. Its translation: CASSVGLAQTQYF.

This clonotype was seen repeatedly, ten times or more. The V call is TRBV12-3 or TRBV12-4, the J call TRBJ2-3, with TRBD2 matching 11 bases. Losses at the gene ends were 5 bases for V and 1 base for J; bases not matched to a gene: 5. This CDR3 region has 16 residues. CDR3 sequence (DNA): TGTGCCAGCAGTAAACTACTAGCGGGGGGCACAGATACGCAGTATTTT. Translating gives CASSKLLAGGTDTQYF.

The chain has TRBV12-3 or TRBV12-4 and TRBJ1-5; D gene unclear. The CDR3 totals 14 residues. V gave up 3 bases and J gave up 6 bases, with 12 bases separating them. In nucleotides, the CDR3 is TGTGCCAGCAGTTTCCCTGGTGGCAGTCAGCCCCAGCATTTT. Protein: CASSFPGGSQPQHF.

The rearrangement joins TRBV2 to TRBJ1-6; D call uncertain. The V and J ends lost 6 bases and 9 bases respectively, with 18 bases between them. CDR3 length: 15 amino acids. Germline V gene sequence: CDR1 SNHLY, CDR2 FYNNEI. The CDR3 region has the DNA TGTGCCAGCAGCGCCCGGTCGGTGGAAAGTTCACCCCTCCACTTT. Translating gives CASSARSVESSPLHF.

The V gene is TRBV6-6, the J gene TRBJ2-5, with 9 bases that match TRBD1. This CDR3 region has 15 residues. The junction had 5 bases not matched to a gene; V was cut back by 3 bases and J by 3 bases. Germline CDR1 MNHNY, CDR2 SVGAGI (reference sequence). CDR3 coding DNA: TGTGCCAGCAGTTATTCCCGGACAGGGGAAGAGACCCAGTACTTC. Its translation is CASSYSRTGEETQYF.

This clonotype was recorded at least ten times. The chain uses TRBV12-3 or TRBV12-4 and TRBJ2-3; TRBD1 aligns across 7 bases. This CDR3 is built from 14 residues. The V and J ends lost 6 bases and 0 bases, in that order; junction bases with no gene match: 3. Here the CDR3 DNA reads TGTGCCAGCAGCCCGGACAGGAGCACAGATACGCAGTATTTT. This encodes CASSPDRSTDTQYF.

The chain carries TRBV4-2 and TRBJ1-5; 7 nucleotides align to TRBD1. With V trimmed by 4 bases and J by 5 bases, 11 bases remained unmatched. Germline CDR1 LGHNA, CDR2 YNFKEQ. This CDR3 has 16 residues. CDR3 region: CASSRDRERGYQPQHF. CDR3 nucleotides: TGTGCCAGCAGCCGAGACAGGGAGAGGGGTTATCAGCCCCAGCATTTT.

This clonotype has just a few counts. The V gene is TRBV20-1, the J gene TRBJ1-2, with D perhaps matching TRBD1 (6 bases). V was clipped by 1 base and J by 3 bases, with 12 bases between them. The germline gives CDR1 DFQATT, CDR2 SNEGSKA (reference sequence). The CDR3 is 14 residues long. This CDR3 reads CSARGGREDYGYTF. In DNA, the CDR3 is TGCAGTGCTAGAGGGGGGCGAGAGGACTATGGCTACACCTTC.

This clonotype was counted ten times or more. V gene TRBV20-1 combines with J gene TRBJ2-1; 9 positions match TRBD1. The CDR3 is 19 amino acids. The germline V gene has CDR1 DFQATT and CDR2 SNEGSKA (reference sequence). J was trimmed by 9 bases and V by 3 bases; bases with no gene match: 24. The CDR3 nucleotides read TGCAGTGCTAGTGACCGACCAAGGACAGGGGATATGTACGTAAGTGAGCAGTTCTTC. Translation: CSASDRPRTGDMYVSEQFF.

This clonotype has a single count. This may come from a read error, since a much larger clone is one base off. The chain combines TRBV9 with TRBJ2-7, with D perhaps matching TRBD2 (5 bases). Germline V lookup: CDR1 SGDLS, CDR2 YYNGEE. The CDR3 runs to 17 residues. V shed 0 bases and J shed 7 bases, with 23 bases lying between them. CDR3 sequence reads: CASSVGGSPGLLNEQYF. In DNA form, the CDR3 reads TGTGCCAGCAGCGTAGGAGGGTCTCCGGGCCTTTTGAATGAGCAGTACTTC.

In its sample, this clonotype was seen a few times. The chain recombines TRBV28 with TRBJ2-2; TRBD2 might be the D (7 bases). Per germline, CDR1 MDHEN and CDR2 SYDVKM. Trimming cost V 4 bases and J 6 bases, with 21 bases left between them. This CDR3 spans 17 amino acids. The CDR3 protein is CASSSPGGREGSGELFF. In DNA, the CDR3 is TGTGCCAGCAGTTCGCCGGGGGGCAGAGAGGGGTCCGGGGAGCTGTTTTTT.